The rows below give T cell receptor beta chains drawn from one sample of a study of T cells after yellow fever vaccination. TCRdb processed the 5' RACE reads anew with MiXCR; each CDR3 protein has one entry. This table has more than 65,000 distinct CDR3 sequences, about 7.7% appearing once. The sequences come from CD8+ T cells sorted from PBMCs, collected 9 to 11 days after the first yellow fever vaccination. The receptors were gathered from a man aged 18 to 29 who received the YFV17D yellow fever vaccine. CDR3s include the opening cysteine and the closing phenylalanine or tryptophan. D genes are given only for firm matches. The size of a clone is reported for some rows only, either as once, few or many, or as a class for expanded clones.

>-|many|TRBV7-9|TRBJ1-1
CASSLVTAFTEAFF
TGTGCCAGCAGCTTAGTGACAGCGTTCACTGAAGCTTTCTTT
>-|-|TRBV2|TRBJ2-5
CASSEGPRETQYF
TGTGCCAGCAGTGAAGGACCACGAGAGACCCAGTACTTC
>TRBD2|many|TRBV7-6|TRBJ2-5
CASSPPGTSGGIQETQYF
TGTGCCAGCAGCCCGCCCGGGACTAGCGGGGGAATCCAAGAGACCCAGTACTTC
>-|-|TRBV29-1|TRBJ2-2
CSVDAGVTGELFF
TGCAGCGTTGATGCCGGGGTTACCGGGGAGCTGTTTTTT
>-|-|TRBV7-6|TRBJ1-1
CASTTGWNTEAFF
TGTGCCAGCACTACGGGGTGGAACACTGAAGCTTTCTTT
>-|many|TRBV29-1|TRBJ2-1
CSVEPDSSYNEQFF
TGCAGCGTTGAGCCCGACAGCTCCTACAATGAGCAGTTCTTC
>TRBD1|-|TRBV28|TRBJ2-2
CASSLWQGANTGELFF
TGTGCCAGCAGTTTATGGCAGGGGGCAAATACCGGGGAGCTGTTTTTT
>-|many|TRBV6-1|TRBJ2-5
CASSERQGYWEGTQYF
TGTGCCAGCAGTGAGCGACAGGGATATTGGGAGGGGACCCAGTACTTC
>-|many|TRBV4-1|TRBJ2-1
CASSQYGTVSNEQFF
TGCGCCAGCAGCCAGTATGGTACAGTTAGTAATGAGCAGTTCTTC
>TRBD1|few|TRBV6-2/TRBV6-3|TRBJ1-6
CASRTWTGAFEKSPLHF
TGTGCCAGCAGGACCTGGACAGGGGCGTTCGAGAAGTCACCCCTCCACTTT
>-|-|TRBV12-3/TRBV12-4|TRBJ2-5
CASSGGSLGETQYF
TGTGCCAGCAGTGGCGGGTCCCTGGGAGAGACCCAGTACTTC
>TRBD2|few|TRBV20-1|TRBJ2-1
CSVSLAGGLDEQFF
TGCAGTGTTTCTCTAGCGGGGGGGCTGGATGAGCAGTTCTTC
>-|many|TRBV4-1|TRBJ2-5
CASSQAVGIRVLASEETQYF
TGCGCCAGCAGCCAAGCGGTTGGAATCAGGGTTTTGGCTTCGGAAGAGACCCAGTACTTC
>-|-|TRBV24-1|TRBJ2-5
CATSDFGETQYF
TGTGCCACCAGTGATTTTGGGGAGACCCAGTACTTC
>TRBD1|many|TRBV6-2/TRBV6-3|TRBJ2-1
CASSYSPQGATNEQFF
TGTGCCAGCAGTTACTCCCCCCAGGGGGCGACGAATGAGCAGTTCTTC
>TRBD2|-|TRBV27|TRBJ2-7
CASSLGRGGSYEQYF
TGTGCCAGCAGTTTAGGGCGGGGGGGCTCCTACGAGCAGTACTTC
>-|-|TRBV11-1|TRBJ1-1
CASSLAYGEGNNEAFF
TGTGCCAGCAGCTTAGCTTATGGGGAAGGTAACAATGAAGCTTTCTTT
>-|many|TRBV7-8|TRBJ2-7
CASSLPMVVSYEQYF
TGTGCCAGCAGCTTACCAATGGTGGTCTCCTACGAGCAGTACTTC
>TRBD2|-|TRBV5-1|TRBJ2-3
CASSSELAGVHTDTQYF
TGCGCCAGCAGCTCGGAACTAGCGGGAGTCCACACAGATACGCAGTATTTT
>-|-|TRBV4-1|TRBJ1-1
CASSQGGPGANTEAFF
TGCGCCAGCAGCCAAGGAGGCCCGGGAGCGAACACTGAAGCTTTCTTT
>-|few|TRBV4-1|TRBJ1-1
CASSQDRGRGTEAFF
TGCGCCAGCAGCCAAGATCGGGGGCGCGGGACTGAAGCTTTCTTT
>-|few|TRBV30|TRBJ1-5
CAWSVAANQPQHF
TGTGCCTGGAGTGTGGCAGCTAATCAGCCCCAGCATTTT
>-|few|TRBV7-9|TRBJ1-2
CASSSEQGISGYTF
TGTGCCAGCAGCTCGGAGCAGGGTATAAGTGGCTACACCTTC
>TRBD2|few|TRBV11-2|TRBJ2-3
CASSLLAGEGDTQYF
TGTGCCAGCAGCTTACTAGCGGGGGAGGGAGATACGCAGTATTTT
>TRBD2|few|TRBV20-1|TRBJ2-2
CSARELAGELTGELFF
TGCAGTGCTAGAGAACTAGCGGGAGAACTCACCGGGGAGCTGTTTTTT
>TRBD2|-|TRBV7-2|TRBJ2-7
CASSLVGLAGGSYEQHF
TGTGCCAGCAGCTTAGTAGGTCTAGCGGGAGGCTCCTACGAGCAGCACTTC
>-|many|TRBV19|TRBJ1-6
CASSITGRDKAPLHF
TGTGCCAGTAGTATTACCGGACGCGATAAGGCACCCCTCCACTTT
>-|few|TRBV7-9|TRBJ1-5
CASSLGNQPQHF
TGTGCCAGCAGCTTGGGTAATCAGCCCCAGCATTTT
>-|many|TRBV6-1|TRBJ2-3
CASSVGGPEDADTQYF
TGTGCCAGCAGTGTCGGGGGACCGGAGGATGCAGATACGCAGTATTTT
>-|many|TRBV7-9|TRBJ1-2
CASSLGAGLYGYTF
TGTGCCAGCAGCTTAGGGGCGGGGTTATATGGCTACACCTTC
>-|-|TRBV12-3/TRBV12-4|TRBJ1-1
CAGSSTAPEAFF
TGTGCCGGCAGTTCAACAGCGCCAGAAGCTTTCTTT
>-|few|TRBV7-9|TRBJ2-3
CASSLSTLLVTQYF
TGTGCCAGCAGCTTATCCACGCTCCTGGTTACGCAGTATTTT